This T cell receptor beta chain derives from a study of T cells expressing NK-cell markers. Whole-study context: TCR beta repertoires came from sorted CD3+CD56+NKG2C+, CD3+CD56+NKG2C- and CD3+CD56-NKG2C+ T cells.

The CDR3 is 16 residues long. Germline CDR1 and CDR2: SGHKS and YYEKEE (reference sequence). General observations from the study: In 5 or 6 donors, dominant NKG2C+ clonotypes were roughly 1.0-8% of CD8+ T cells. The study did not resolve the HCMV specificity of expanded NKG2C+ T cell clones.

With respect to this clonotype: Its antigen is as yet unknown.

Making the TCR beta cDNA relied on 5'RACE template switching with UMIs. Reprocessing the 5' RACE reads, TCRdb reports a single entry for every CDR3 protein and omits DNA. The sample table includes 400,000 to 450,000 distinct CDR3 sequences. The receptor was derived from a woman between 18 and 69 years old in good health. This chain uses TRBV5-5 with TRBJ2-1; there is no DNA to check the TCRdb D call of TRBD1. The material sequenced was blood T cells: a sorted CD56 or NKG2C T cell subset, CD4+ or CD8+ T cells, or bulk PBMC T cells (not recorded which). The CDR3 region is CASSLRGDRSGNEQFF.